This T cell receptor beta chain is from a study of blood T cell repertoires in COVID-19. The germline V and J ends were trimmed by 3 bases and 0 bases, with 4 bases remaining between them. The CDR3 is 12 amino acids. Germline CDR1 and CDR2: SGHRS and YFSETQ. Using immunoSEQ multiplex PCR, the repertoire was profiled, and TCRdb retains in-frame clones only, with some absent. The table includes roughly 150,000 clones, about 81% detected once. This sequence was found in a human donor in a cohort sampled during active COVID-19. The material sequenced was peripheral blood. The rearrangement uses TRBV5-1 and TRBJ2-7, with D unresolved. Written as DNA, the CDR3 is TGCGCCAGCAGCTCGAGCTCCTACGAGCAGTACTTC. The encoded protein is CASSSSSYEQYF.